This TCR beta chain was sequenced for a study of post-analysis software for immune sequencing data. Study background: Disease trajectories encompassed relapsing-remitting, secondary progressive and progressive-relapsing multiple sclerosis. Overall study findings and caveats: About 5 TRBV segments (TRBV5-6, TRBV5-1 and TRBV20-1 among them) occurred more frequently in patients than in controls.

Prepared libraries of TCR beta cDNA carried unique molecular identifiers. TCRdb re-called the PCR reads with MiXCR, one entry per CDR3 protein. The table includes 750,000 to 950,000 distinct CDR3 sequences, roughly 50% detected once. V dropped 6 bases and J dropped 0; count of bases not matched to a gene: 4. The CDR3 covers 14 residues. Concerning this clonotype itself: Antigen specificity is unknown.

The TCR comes from a girl aged 5 to 17 with multiple sclerosis. The rearrangement joins TRBV12-3 or TRBV12-4 to TRBJ1-2; 7 bases agree with TRBD1. The sample taken for sequencing was blood. CDR3 sequence (DNA): TGTGCCAGCAGCCGGGACAGATCTAACTATGGCTACACCTTC. Translation: CASSRDRSNYGYTF.